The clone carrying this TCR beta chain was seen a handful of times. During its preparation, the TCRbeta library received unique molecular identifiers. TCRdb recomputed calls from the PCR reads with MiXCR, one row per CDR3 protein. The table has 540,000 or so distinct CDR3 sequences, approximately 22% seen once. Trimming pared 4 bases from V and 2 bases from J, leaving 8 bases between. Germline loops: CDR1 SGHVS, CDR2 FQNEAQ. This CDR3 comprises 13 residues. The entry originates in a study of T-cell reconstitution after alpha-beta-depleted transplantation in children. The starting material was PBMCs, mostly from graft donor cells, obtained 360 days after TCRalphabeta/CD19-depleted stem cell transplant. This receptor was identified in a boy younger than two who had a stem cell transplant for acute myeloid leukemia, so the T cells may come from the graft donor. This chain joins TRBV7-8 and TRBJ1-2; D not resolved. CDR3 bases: TGTGCCAGCAGCTACAGATTCAACTATGGCTACACCTTC. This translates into CASSYRFNYGYTF.